This entry concerns a single TCR beta chain. Its matching antigen is unknown. CDR1 is SGHRS, CDR2 YFSETQ, per germline. The germline V and J ends were trimmed by 2 bases and 3 bases, with 6 bases remaining between them. This CDR3 contains 13 residues. TCRdb's table, derived via immunoSEQ multiplex PCR, lists solely in-frame clones and lacks some. Altogether 150,000 to 250,000 clones are present, roughly 90% being singletons, with the ten largest covering 3.4%. The data were obtained in a study of T cell responses to AZD1222 COVID-19 vaccine. General study points: Spike-wide vaccine-associated CD4 TCRs dominated at 160-218 and 743-854.

The sample in question was peripheral blood, obtained 28 days after the second AZD1222 dose. The rearrangement uses TRBV5-1 and TRBJ1-5; D is unclear. The sequence was collected from an adult who received the AZD1222 COVID-19 vaccine. The chain's CDR3 is CASSLGPNQPQHF. CDR3 coding DNA: TGCGCCAGCAGCTTAGGCCCCAATCAGCCCCAGCATTTT.